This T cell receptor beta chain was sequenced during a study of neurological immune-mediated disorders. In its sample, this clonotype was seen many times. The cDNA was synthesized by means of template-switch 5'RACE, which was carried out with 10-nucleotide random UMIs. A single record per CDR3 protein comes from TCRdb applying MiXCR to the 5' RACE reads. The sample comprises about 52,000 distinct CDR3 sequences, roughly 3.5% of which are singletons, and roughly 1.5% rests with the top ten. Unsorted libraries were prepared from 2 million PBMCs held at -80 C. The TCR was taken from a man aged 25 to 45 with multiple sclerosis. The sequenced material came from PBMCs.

CDR3 amino acids: CASSYRLGAGNTIYF. The CDR3 coding sequence is TGTGCCAGCAGTTACCGGCTGGGGGCCGGAAACACCATATATTTT. V and J are TRBV6-5 and TRBJ1-3; weak D call: TRBD1 (6 bases). The V and J ends lost 2 bases and 4 bases respectively, with 12 bases between them. The CDR3 has 15 amino acids. Looked up from germline, CDR1 is MNHEY and CDR2 is SVGAGI.